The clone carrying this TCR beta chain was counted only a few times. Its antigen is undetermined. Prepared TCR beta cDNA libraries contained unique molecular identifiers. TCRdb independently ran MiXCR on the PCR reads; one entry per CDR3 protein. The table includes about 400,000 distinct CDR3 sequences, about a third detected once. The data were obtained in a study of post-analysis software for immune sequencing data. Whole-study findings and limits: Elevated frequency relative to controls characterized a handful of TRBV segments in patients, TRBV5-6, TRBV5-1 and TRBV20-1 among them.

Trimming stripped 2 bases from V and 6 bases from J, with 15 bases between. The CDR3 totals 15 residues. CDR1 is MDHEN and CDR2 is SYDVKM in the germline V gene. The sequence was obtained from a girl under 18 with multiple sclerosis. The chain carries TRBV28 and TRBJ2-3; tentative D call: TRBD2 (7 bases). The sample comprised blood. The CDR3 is CASSLVGGGRDTQYF. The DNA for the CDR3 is TGTGCCAGCAGTTTAGTGGGAGGGGGTAGGGATACGCAGTATTTT.